This TCR beta chain stems from a study of technical replicates of blood from four donors. Looked up from germline, CDR1 is SGHTA and CDR2 is FQGNSA. V lost 1 base and J 10 bases, leaving 10 bases between the germline ends. This CDR3 has 13 residues. Some clones are missing from TCRdb's copy, which holds only in-frame ones; the method was immunoSEQ multiplex PCR. The sample lists tens of thousands of clones, around 94% occurring once. The source of this sequence is a human donor in good health. The gene calls are TRBV7-2 and TRBJ1-4, with a possible D match to TRBD1 (5 bases). Sequenced sample: T cells isolated from PBMCs. This chain's CDR3 is CASSLGDWGKLFF. CDR3 in DNA: TGTGCCAGCAGCTTAGGGGACTGGGGAAAACTGTTTTTT. Based on the CDR3 plus reference TRBV7-2 and TRBJ1-4, the full variable domain is GAGVSQSPSNKVTEKGKDVELRCDPISGHTALYWYRQSLGQGLEFLIYFQGNSAPDKSGLPSDRFSAERTGGSVSTLTIQRTQQEDSAVYLCASSLGDWGKLFFGSGTQLSVL.